This T cell receptor (beta chain) was profiled in a study of cytomegalovirus exposure and HLA in healthy donors. Overall study results and limits: The study recorded over 150 TCR beta chains that were cytomegalovirus-associated. Rarity held for most TCR sequences, but there were some public TCRs that occurred in many donors.

The PCR made use of 60 Vbeta and 13 Jbeta primers. Produced via immunoSEQ multiplex PCR; TCRdb's table is partial and in-frame only. Here the sample spans 170,000 or so clones, more than 60% being singletons. This clone was detected a few times. Its antigen is unidentified. Input material: PBMCs. The sequence derives from a woman aged 25 to 39 in good health and CMV-seronegative.

The CDR3, as DNA: TGTGCCAGCGGACTAGCGGGGGGCCTGGGAACCCAGTACTTC. Translation gives CASGLAGGLGTQYF. The chain couples TRBV6-1 to TRBJ2-5; TRBD2 aligns across 14 bases. The ends lost 8 bases at V and 8 bases at J; junction bases unmatched: 7. The CDR3 length is 14 residues. CDR1 is MNHNS, CDR2 SASEGT, per germline.